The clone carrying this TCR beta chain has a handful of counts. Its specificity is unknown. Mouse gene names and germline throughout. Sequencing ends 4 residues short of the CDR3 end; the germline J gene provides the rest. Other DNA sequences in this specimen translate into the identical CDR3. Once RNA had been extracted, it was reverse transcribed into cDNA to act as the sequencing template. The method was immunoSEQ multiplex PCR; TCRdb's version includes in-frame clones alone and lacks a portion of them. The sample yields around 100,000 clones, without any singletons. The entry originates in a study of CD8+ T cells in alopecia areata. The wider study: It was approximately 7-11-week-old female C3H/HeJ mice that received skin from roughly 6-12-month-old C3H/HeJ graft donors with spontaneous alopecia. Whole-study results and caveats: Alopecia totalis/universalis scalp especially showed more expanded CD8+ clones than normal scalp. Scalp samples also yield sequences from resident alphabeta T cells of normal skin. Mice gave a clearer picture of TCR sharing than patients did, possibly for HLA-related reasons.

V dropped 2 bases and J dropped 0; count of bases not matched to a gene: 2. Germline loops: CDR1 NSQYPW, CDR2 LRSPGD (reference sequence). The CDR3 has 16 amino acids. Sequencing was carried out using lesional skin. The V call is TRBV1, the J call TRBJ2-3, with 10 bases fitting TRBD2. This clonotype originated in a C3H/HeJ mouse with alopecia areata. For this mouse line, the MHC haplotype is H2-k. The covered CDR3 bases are TGCACCTGCAGTGCATTGACTGGGGGGAGTGCAGAA. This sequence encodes CTCSALTGGSAE. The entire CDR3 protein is CTCSALTGGSAETLYF.